A single T cell receptor (beta chain) is shown here with its context. Its antigen is not identified. This sample is part of a study of beta chain features in type 1 diabetes. Germline V gives CDR1 GTSNPN, CDR2 SVGIG (reference sequence). The germline V and J ends were trimmed by 0 bases and 7 bases, with 18 bases remaining between them. The CDR3 consists of 15 residues. Since all of the isolated RNA was reverse transcribed, expressed TCRB transcripts were what got sequenced. The table came from immunoSEQ multiplex PCR; TCRdb's copy has only in-frame clones and leaves some out. The sample consists of 300,000 to 400,000 clones, roughly 8.8% of them appearing once. Study observations and caveats: Type 1 diabetes patients had TCRB CDR3s that were shorter (moderately but significantly so) in all four CD4+ subsets.

This TCR was sampled from a man aged 25-45 years with type 1 diabetes. The source material was central memory CD4+ T cells from blood. The chain links TRBV30 to TRBJ1-2; D remains ambiguous. The CDR3 region is CAWSVSAARISGYTF. The CDR3 region has the DNA TGTGCCTGGAGTGTAAGCGCCGCCCGGATATCTGGCTACACCTTC.